A selection of T cell receptor beta chains follows, all from one sample in a study of cytomegalovirus exposure and HLA in healthy donors. Assay: immunoSEQ multiplex PCR; the TCRdb copy retains only in-frame clones and omits some. The sample gives roughly 120,000 clones, approximately 76% of which show up once; around 30% is in the top ten. Sequencing was performed on PBMCs. Every receptor here comes from a man aged 55 to 70 in good health and CMV-seropositive. The CDR3 runs from the conserved cysteine through the conserved F or W. D genes are given only for firm matches. Size is stated for part of the rows, as once, few or many counts, or as a class when the clone is expanded.

J gene: TRBJ1-4; clone size: NA; V gene: TRBV28; D gene: NA; CDR3 DNA: TGTGCCAGCAGTACCCGGGGAGACACTAATGAAAAACTGTTTTTT; CDR3 protein: CASSTRGDTNEKLFF
J gene: TRBJ1-4; clone size: NA; V gene: TRBV10-1; D gene: NA; CDR3 DNA: TGCGCCAGCAGTGAGCTGGTTGAGAGGGAAAGGAATGAAAAACTGTTTTTT; CDR3 protein: CASSELVERERNEKLFF
J gene: TRBJ1-1; clone size: NA; V gene: TRBV5-1; D gene: TRBD1; CDR3 DNA: TGCGCCAGCAGCTTGGGGGACAGCTACACTGAAGCTTTCTTT; CDR3 protein: CASSLGDSYTEAFF
J gene: TRBJ1-5; clone size: NA; V gene: TRBV6-6; D gene: TRBD1; CDR3 DNA: TGTGCCAGCAGTCTTTGGGACAGTATCCTAGGGCAGCCCCAGCATTTT; CDR3 protein: CASSLWDSILGQPQHF
J gene: TRBJ2-7; clone size: NA; V gene: TRBV4-1; D gene: TRBD2; CDR3 DNA: TGCGCCAGCAGCCAGGATCCGACTAGCGGGAGGAAATACGAGCAGTACTTC; CDR3 protein: CASSQDPTSGRKYEQYF
J gene: TRBJ1-3; clone size: once; V gene: TRBV10-2; D gene: TRBD1; CDR3 DNA: TGCGCCAGCAGGGGGACAGGGGGAGGAAACACCATATATTTT; CDR3 protein: CASRGTGGGNTIYF
J gene: TRBJ2-5; clone size: NA; V gene: TRBV5-1; D gene: TRBD1; CDR3 DNA: TGCGCCAGCAGTCGGGACAGTCAGGGGGAGACCCAGTACTTC; CDR3 protein: CASSRDSQGETQYF
J gene: TRBJ2-7; clone size: once; V gene: TRBV6-6; D gene: NA; CDR3 DNA: TGTGCCAGCAGTTACTCTACCAGCGGAGCCTACGAGCAGTACTTC; CDR3 protein: CASSYSTSGAYEQYF
J gene: TRBJ1-1; clone size: NA; V gene: TRBV27; D gene: TRBD1; CDR3 DNA: TGTGCCAGCGCCCTAAGTACAGGGGGTCGGACTGAAGCTTTCTTT; CDR3 protein: CASALSTGGRTEAFF
J gene: TRBJ2-7; clone size: once; V gene: TRBV7-3; D gene: TRBD2; CDR3 DNA: TGTGCCAGCAGCTTAGCCGGGACTAGTCAGGACGAGCAGTACTTC; CDR3 protein: CASSLAGTSQDEQYF
J gene: TRBJ1-1; clone size: NA; V gene: TRBV5-1; D gene: TRBD1; CDR3 DNA: TGCGCCAGCAGCCCGGGACAGGGGCGCTCTGAGGCTTTCTTT; CDR3 protein: CASSPGQGRSEAFF
J gene: TRBJ2-7; clone size: NA; V gene: TRBV10-3; D gene: NA; CDR3 DNA: TGTGCCATCAGTGAGTCTGGCGGTGCCAGCTCCTACGAGCAGTACTTC; CDR3 protein: CAISESGGASSYEQYF
J gene: TRBJ2-5; clone size: NA; V gene: TRBV5-1; D gene: NA; CDR3 DNA: TGCGCCAGCAGCTTGGTCGGGGAAGAGACCCAGTACTTC; CDR3 protein: CASSLVGEETQYF
J gene: TRBJ2-5; clone size: NA; V gene: TRBV27; D gene: TRBD2; CDR3 DNA: TGTGCCAGCAGTAGGGCCCTTCTAGCGGGGCTACAAGAGACCCAGTACTTC; CDR3 protein: CASSRALLAGLQETQYF
J gene: TRBJ2-2; clone size: NA; V gene: TRBV12-5; D gene: TRBD2; CDR3 DNA: TGTGCTAGTGCCTTGGGGAAGGGACTAGCGGGAGGGGCCACCGGGGAGCTGTTTTTT; CDR3 protein: CASALGKGLAGGATGELFF
J gene: TRBJ1-2; clone size: NA; V gene: TRBV2; D gene: TRBD1; CDR3 DNA: TGTGCCAGCACACCAGACAGGGGAGGTGGCTACACCTTC; CDR3 protein: CASTPDRGGGYTF
J gene: TRBJ1-6; clone size: NA; V gene: TRBV28; D gene: NA; CDR3 DNA: TGTGCCAGCAGTACCAATCTCAGGCTTGGCTCCTATAATTCACCCCTCCACTTT; CDR3 protein: CASSTNLRLGSYNSPLHF
J gene: TRBJ2-5; clone size: few; V gene: TRBV7-3; D gene: TRBD2; CDR3 DNA: TGTGCCAGCAGCTTAAAAAGCGGGGGGCAAGAGACCCAGTACTTC; CDR3 protein: CASSLKSGGQETQYF
J gene: TRBJ2-5; clone size: NA; V gene: TRBV5-1; D gene: TRBD2; CDR3 DNA: TGCGCCAGCAGCTTGGGGACTAGCGGGAGCGTAGAGACCCAGTACTTC; CDR3 protein: CASSLGTSGSVETQYF
J gene: TRBJ2-1; clone size: NA; V gene: TRBV27; D gene: NA; CDR3 DNA: TGTGCCAGTAGGGGGGGCACCAGCTCCTACAATGAGCAGTTCTTC; CDR3 protein: CASRGGTSSYNEQFF
J gene: TRBJ1-3; clone size: NA; V gene: TRBV7-8; D gene: TRBD1; CDR3 DNA: TGTGCCAGCAGCCCGCGGACAGGGGCTGGAAACACCATATATTTT; CDR3 protein: CASSPRTGAGNTIYF
J gene: TRBJ2-7; clone size: NA; V gene: TRBV5-4; D gene: NA; CDR3 DNA: TGTGCCAGCAGCCAGCAGACACCGCCCTACGAGCAGTACTTC; CDR3 protein: CASSQQTPPYEQYF
J gene: TRBJ1-1; clone size: once; V gene: TRBV10-3; D gene: NA; CDR3 DNA: TGTGCCATCAGTCCTTCCCCAGGGGCCTTCTCGTGGGTAAACACTGAAGCTTTCTTT; CDR3 protein: CAISPSPGAFSWVNTEAFF
J gene: TRBJ1-4; clone size: NA; V gene: TRBV5-5; D gene: NA; CDR3 DNA: TGTGCCAGCAGCCAAGGAGATAGGACAGATGAAAAACTGTTTTTT; CDR3 protein: CASSQGDRTDEKLFF